This T cell receptor (beta chain) was documented in a study of T cells after posttransplantation cyclophosphamide. Study-level results: Blood and skin or GI T cell repertoires showed limited TRB overlap. Recipient CMV seropositivity and CMV reactivation strongly tracked TRB clonality.

This CDR3 has 15 amino acids. With 2 bases removed from V and 0 bases from J, the gap between germline ends came to 11 bases. In germline, CDR1 is GTSNPN, CDR2 SVGIG (reference sequence). This clone turned up a few times. Its specificity is not known. Sequenced by immunoSEQ multiplex PCR; TCRdb stores in-frame clones only, minus some. The sample includes under 30,000 clones, none of them occurring once. On the day of bone marrow donation, the related graft donor provided peripheral blood. V and J are TRBV30 and TRBJ1-3; tentatively, D is TRBD1 (5 bases). The TCR comes from a woman between 55 and 75 years old in good health, CMV-negative, and a related stem cell transplant donor. Sequenced input: PBMCs. The CDR3, as DNA: TGTGCCTGGAGTAAGGCAGGGAGCTCTGGAAACACCATATATTTT. Translating it yields CAWSKAGSSGNTIYF.